One and the same sample provided the 18 T cell receptor beta chains below, sequenced in a study of blood T cell repertoires in COVID-19. Libraries were prepared by immunoSEQ multiplex PCR; TCRdb keeps only in-frame clonotypes and omits some of them. The sample has about 480,000 clones, around 89% seen once; the top ten hold 1.5% to 2%. Sequencing input: PBMCs or T cells enriched from blood (not recorded which). These receptors all stem from a woman aged 35 to 49 who had recovered from COVID-19.

A few counts support this clone. An end of the junction does not agree with germline; a read error may underlie this. The rearrangement links TRBV15 to TRBJ2-4; the match to TRBD1 covers 7 bases. This CDR3 region has 17 residues. The germline V gene encodes CDR1 LNHNV and CDR2 YYDKDF (reference sequence). The CDR3 nucleotides read TGTGCCACCAGCAGAGATCCCCCCGGGACAGCCCAAAACATTCAGTACTTC. Translated: CATSRDPPGTAQNIQYF.

The chain has TRBV9 and TRBJ2-3; the match to TRBD1 covers 8 bases. CDR1 is SGDLS, CDR2 YYNGEE, per germline. Unmatched junction bases numbered 9, after V lost 1 base and J lost 5 bases. The length of the CDR3 is 16 residues. CDR3 nucleotides: TGTGCCAGCAGCGTATCGAGGACAGGGTGGAGAGATACGCAGTATTTT. It codes for CASSVSRTGWRDTQYF. Supplemented by reference TRBV9 and TRBJ2-3, the full variable domain reads DSGVTQTPKHLITATGQRVTLRCSPRSGDLSVYWYQQSLDQGLQFLIQYYNGEERAKGNILERFSAQQFPDLHSELNLSSLELGDSALYFCASSVSRTGWRDTQYFGPGTRLTVL.

The DNA for the CDR3 is TGTGCCAGCAGCTTAAGGGGGCTACCTAATGAAAAACTGTTTTTT. Its protein is CASSLRGLPNEKLFF. This chain connects TRBV11-3 to TRBJ1-4; TRBD1 matches 7 bases. V shed 2 bases and J 3 bases; nucleotides not matched to a gene: 3. The length of the CDR3 is 15 residues. Germline CDR1 reads SGHNT; CDR2 reads YENEEA.

V gene TRBV6-2 or TRBV6-3 combines with J gene TRBJ2-1; D not certain. The CDR3 length is 15 residues. The V and J ends lost 3 bases and 0 bases respectively, with 9 bases between them. Germline V lookup: CDR1 MNHEY, CDR2 SVGEGT. CDR3 residues: CASSYPRSSYNEQFF. For the CDR3, the DNA is TGTGCCAGCAGTTATCCTAGGAGCTCCTACAATGAGCAGTTCTTC.

The rearrangement uses TRBV3-1 (or the pseudogene TRBV3-2) and TRBJ2-1, with 8 bases matching TRBD2. This CDR3 spans 18 amino acids. CDR1 is LGHDT, CDR2 YNNKEL, per germline (reference sequence). Losses at the gene ends were 1 base for V and 6 bases for J; bases not matched to a gene: 14. The CDR3 sequence: CASSQVVGAGGFANEQFF. CDR3 coding DNA: TGTGCCAGCAGCCAAGTCGTCGGGGCGGGAGGCTTTGCCAATGAGCAGTTCTTC.

The chain is built from TRBV4-1 and TRBJ2-1; a weak D match, TRBD2 (6 bases). CDR1 is MGHRA, CDR2 YSYEKL, per germline. The CDR3 is 16 residues long. The V gene lost 0 bases and the J gene lost 3 bases, with 12 bases spanning the gap. As DNA, the CDR3 is TGCGCCAGCAGCCAAGAGCACGGGGGATACTACAATGAGCAGTTCTTC. Protein: CASSQEHGGYYNEQFF.

This sequence joins TRBV7-2 and TRBJ2-7; D perhaps matches TRBD2 (5 bases). The germline V gene has CDR1 SGHTA and CDR2 FQGNSA. Between the trimmed V and J ends, which lost 6 bases and 4 bases, there was a span of 13 bases. The length of the CDR3 is 13 residues. The DNA of the CDR3 is TGTGCCAGCAGTTGGAAAGGACTTTACGAGCAGTACTTC. Its protein is CASSWKGLYEQYF.

A note on this clone: Different DNA sequences within this sample yield the same CDR3. The chain recombines TRBV9 with TRBJ1-4; D remains unclear. CDR3 length equals 14 residues. From germline, CDR1 is SGDLS and CDR2 YYNGEE. V was clipped by 0 bases and J by 0 bases, with 3 bases between them. The CDR3 nucleotides are TGTGCCAGCAGCGTAGGAGCAACTAATGAAAAACTGTTTTTT. The encoded protein is CASSVGATNEKLFF.

This clone was seen only once. V is TRBV9 and J is TRBJ1-3; D gene ambiguous. CDR3 length: 15 amino acids. Germline lookup yields CDR1 SGDLS and CDR2 YYNGEE. The V gene lost 0 bases and the J gene lost 0 bases, with 7 bases spanning the gap. CDR3 loop: CASSVGASSGNTIYF. Written as DNA, the CDR3 is TGTGCCAGCAGCGTAGGAGCAAGCTCTGGAAACACCATATATTTT.

The chain joins TRBV12-5 to TRBJ2-2, with D possibly TRBD1 on 6 matching bases. V was shortened by 2 bases and J by 4 bases, with 17 bases between the two germline ends. This CDR3 region has 17 residues. Germline V gene sequence: CDR1 LGHNT, CDR2 FRNRAP. CDR3 sequence (DNA): TGTGCTAGTGGTTTGCCTTACTTAACAGGGAGCACCGGGGAGCTGTTTTTT. This gives the protein CASGLPYLTGSTGELFF.

The J gene is TRBJ2-3, the V gene TRBV10-1; the D gene is possibly TRBD1 (5 bases). The CDR3 has 17 residues. Looked up from germline, CDR1 is WNHNN and CDR2 is SYGVQD (reference sequence). Trimming removed 2 bases at V and 5 bases at J, with 20 bases between. CDR3 amino acids: CASSEGPRVGVVDTQYF. CDR3 nucleotides: TGCGCCAGCAGTGAGGGGCCCCGGGTAGGGGTTGTAGATACGCAGTATTTT.

The V and J genes are TRBV19 and TRBJ1-1; D perhaps matches TRBD1 (6 bases). With 7 bases removed from V and 1 base from J, the gap between germline ends came to 13 bases. The germline V gene has CDR1 LNHDA and CDR2 SQIVND (reference sequence). The CDR3 sequence is 14 residues long. CDR3 DNA: TGTGCCAGTAACAGGGTTGGGCGGAACACTGAAGCTTTCTTT. Translating gives CASNRVGRNTEAFF. Combining the CDR3 with reference TRBV19 and TRBJ1-1 gives the whole variable domain DGGITQSPKYLFRKEGQNVTLSCEQNLNHDAMYWYRQDPGQGLRLIYYSQIVNDFQKGDIAEGYSVSREKKESFPLTVTSAQKNPTAFYLCASNRVGRNTEAFFGQGTRLTVV.

Note on this clone: In the same sample, other DNA sequences code for this CDR3. The chain combines TRBV3-1 (or the pseudogene TRBV3-2) with TRBJ2-5; D call uncertain. In germline, CDR1 is LGHDT, CDR2 YNNKEL (reference sequence). V was clipped by 2 bases and J by 5 bases, with 6 bases between them. The CDR3 loop spans 12 amino acids. CDR3 nucleotide sequence: TGTGCCAGCAGCCAAATTAGTGAGACCCAGTACTTC. It encodes CASSQISETQYF.

This rearrangement joins TRBV5-4 to TRBJ1-1, with TRBD1 matching 7 bases. Germline-derived CDR1 and CDR2 are SGHNT and YYREEE (reference sequence). This CDR3 has 14 residues. V trimming: 3 bases; J trimming: 1 base; junction bases outside the gene matches: 3. The CDR3 sequence: CASSSRQGNTEAFF. The CDR3 nucleotides are TGTGCCAGCAGCTCAAGACAGGGGAACACTGAAGCTTTCTTT.

The J gene is TRBJ2-7, the V gene TRBV14; 8 bases map to TRBD2. The CDR3 loop spans 13 amino acids. Germline values: CDR1 SGHDN, CDR2 FVKESK. V lost 3 bases and J lost 2; bases outside the gene matches: 0. The CDR3 protein is CASSQGLAYEQYF. The DNA of the CDR3 is TGTGCCAGCAGCCAGGGACTAGCCTACGAGCAGTACTTC.

CDR3 DNA sequence: TGTGCCACCAGTGATACTAGTTTCAATCAGCCCCAGCATTTT. Translated, it gives CATSDTSFNQPQHF. The chain recombines TRBV24-1 with TRBJ1-5, with D hard to call. Germline V gene sequence: CDR1 KGHDR, CDR2 SFDVKD. This CDR3 spans 14 amino acids. Trimming took off 3 bases at V and 3 bases at J, with 8 bases between the two ends.

The J gene is TRBJ2-7, the V gene TRBV7-2; 8 nucleotides line up with TRBD2. The CDR3 covers 16 residues. V shed 4 bases, J shed 4 bases, and the junction held 12 bases outside the gene matches. The germline V gene has CDR1 SGHTA and CDR2 FQGNSA. CDR3 protein: CASSSTSGPGGYEQYF. The CDR3 DNA is TGTGCCAGCAGCTCTACTAGTGGGCCGGGGGGGTACGAGCAGTACTTC.

The gene calls are TRBV28 and TRBJ1-2, with 12 nucleotides matching TRBD1. CDR3 length: 14 residues. V shed 3 bases and J 8 bases; nucleotides not matched to a gene: 4. Germline V gene data show CDR1 as MDHEN and CDR2 as SYDVKM. The CDR3 coding sequence is TGTGCCAGCAGTTTCTCCGGGACAGGGGGCGGCTACACCTTC. Translated: CASSFSGTGGGYTF.